Listed here are 17 T cell receptor beta chains from one sample, sequenced in a study of cytomegalovirus exposure and HLA in healthy donors. PCR involved 60 Vbeta and 13 Jbeta primers. Sequencing used immunoSEQ multiplex PCR; TCRdb keeps in-frame clones, though not all of them. In the table there are 150,000 to 200,000 clones, approximately 67% of which are singletons. Sequencing was performed on PBMCs. The receptors derive from a man aged 40-50 years in good health and CMV-seronegative.

This chain connects TRBV30 to TRBJ1-1, with TRBD1 matching 8 bases. The germline V gene has CDR1 GTSNPN and CDR2 SVGIG (reference sequence). Trimming cost V 4 bases and J 4 bases; bases outside gene matches: 2. The length of the CDR3 is 12 residues. The CDR3 DNA is TGTGCCTGGAAACAGGGGGGCACTGAAGCTTTCTTT. Its translation: CAWKQGGTEAFF. The full variable domain, in which reference TRBV30 and TRBJ1-1 provide the parts outside the CDR3, is SQTIHQWPATLVQPVGSPLSLECTVEGTSNPNLYWYRQAAGRGLQLLFYSVGIGQISSEVPQNLSASRPQDRQFILSSKKLLLSDSGFYLCAWKQGGTEAFFGQGTRLTVV.

The rearrangement uses TRBV29-1 and TRBJ2-7; D call uncertain. The V gene's germline CDR1 is SQVTM and CDR2 ANQGSEA. The CDR3 extends over 11 amino acids. The V and J ends lost 4 bases and 2 bases respectively, with 6 bases between them. CDR3 residues: CSVASTYEQYF. The CDR3 DNA is TGCAGCGTTGCCAGTACCTACGAGCAGTACTTC.

The gene calls are TRBV6-1 and TRBJ2-5; D is unresolved. The J call may be faulty, since TRBJ2-7 better matches the DNA end. The CDR3 spans 11 residues. Germline V gene sequence: CDR1 MNHNS, CDR2 SASEGT. CDR3 sequence: CASSHSYEQYF. In nucleotides, the CDR3 is TGTGCCAGCAGTCACTCCTACGAGCAGTACTTC.

This clone has a handful of counts. This chain uses TRBV18 with TRBJ2-7, with 10 bases that match TRBD2. Germline V gene data show CDR1 as KGHSH and CDR2 as LQKENI. Trimming at V came to 3 bases and at J to 6 bases, leaving 8 bases not matched to a gene. The CDR3 contains 15 residues. CDR3: CASSPGLAGEGEQYF. CDR3 nucleotides: TGTGCCAGCTCACCCGGTCTAGCGGGAGAGGGCGAGCAGTACTTC.

The V and J genes are TRBV2 and TRBJ2-5; TRBD1 might be the D (6 bases). The V gene's germline CDR1 is SNHLY and CDR2 FYNNEI. CDR3 size: 14 residues. Trimming left V 3 bases short and J 2 bases short, with 10 bases between. The CDR3 is CASSEGTIQETQYF. CDR3 DNA: TGTGCCAGCAGTGAGGGGACAATTCAAGAGACCCAGTACTTC.

This clone was recorded a few times. The J gene is TRBJ2-1, the V gene TRBV7-3; 7 positions agree with TRBD2. The germline CDR1 and CDR2 sequences are SGHTA and FQGTGA. This CDR3 region has 15 residues. The V gene end was trimmed by 2 bases and the J gene end by 2 bases; junction bases not matched to a gene: 3. The CDR3, as DNA: TGTGCCAGCAGCTTAGTAAGCGGGACCTACAATGAGCAGTTCTTC. Residues: CASSLVSGTYNEQFF. Supplemented by reference TRBV7-3 and TRBJ2-1, the full variable domain reads GAGVSQTPSNKVTEKGKYVELRCDPISGHTALYWYRQSLGQGPEFLIYFQGTGAADDSGLPNDRFFAVRPEGSVSTLKIQRTERGDSAVYLCASSLVSGTYNEQFFGPGTRLTVL.

This clone was counted once. One end of the junction is discordant with germline, which a read error may explain. The chain has TRBV7-7 and TRBJ2-2, with 8 bases that match TRBD1. The CDR3 sequence is 15 residues long. Germline assignment: CDR1 SSHAT and CDR2 FNYEAQ (reference sequence). Written as DNA, the CDR3 is TGTGCTAGCAGCGCCGACAGGGGGAACACCGGGGAGCTGTTTTTT. This sequence encodes CASSADRGNTGELFF. Filled out from reference TRBV7-7 and TRBJ2-2, the complete variable domain reads GAGVSQSPRYKVTKRGQDVTLRCDPISSHATLYWYQQALGQGPEFLTYFNYEAQPDKSGLPSDRFSAERPEGSISTLTIQRTEQRDSAMYRCASSADRGNTGELFFGEGSRLTVL.

Only one count was recorded for this clone. This sequence joins TRBV5-4 and TRBJ2-5; 8 bases fit TRBD2. The V segment lost 9 bases and the J segment 1 base; nucleotides outside the gene matches: 8. CDR1 and CDR2 from the germline V gene are SGHNT and YYREEE (reference sequence). The CDR3 runs 14 residues. DNA for the CDR3: TGTGCCACCACGGGGGGGCCCCGCCAAGAGACCCAGTACTTC. This sequence encodes CATTGGPRQETQYF.

This clone has only a few counts. The chain uses TRBV5-1 and TRBJ2-2; TRBD2 might be the D (6 bases). This CDR3 has 16 residues. Germline V gene lookup returns CDR1 SGHRS and CDR2 YFSETQ. V lost 4 bases and J 1 base, leaving 14 bases between the germline ends. The CDR3 DNA reads TGCGCCAGCAGCCCGGGACTCATTAAGAACACCGGGGAGCTGTTTTTT. Translation gives CASSPGLIKNTGELFF.

The CDR3 region is CASSPGSVEQFF. Written as DNA, the CDR3 is TGTGCCAGCTCACCAGGGAGCGTTGAGCAGTTCTTC. V gene TRBV18 combines with J gene TRBJ2-1, with a weak D call TRBD2 (5 bases). Germline V gene sequence: CDR1 KGHSH, CDR2 LQKENI. The CDR3 totals 12 residues. The ends were cut back, 2 bases at V and 9 bases at J, with 8 bases in the middle. The full variable domain, with the rest looked up from reference TRBV18 and TRBJ2-1, is NAGVMQNPRHLVRRRGQEARLRCSPMKGHSHVYWYRQLPEEGLKFMVYLQKENIIDESGMPKERFSAEFPKEGPSILRIQQVVRGDSAAYFCASSPGSVEQFFGPGTRLTVL.

In this sample, this clone turned up once. The J gene is TRBJ1-1, the V gene TRBV20-1, with D hard to call. There are 10 residues in the CDR3. Per germline, CDR1 DFQATT and CDR2 SNEGSKA (reference sequence). V was cut by 3 bases and J by 11 bases, with 10 bases left in between. The CDR3 sequence: CSARAVGAFF. CDR3 nucleotides: TGCAGTGCTAGGGCTGTCGGGGCTTTCTTT.

This clone was detected a few times. The V and J genes are TRBV30 and TRBJ2-3; no firm D call. Germline CDR1 reads GTSNPN; CDR2 reads SVGIG (reference sequence). Between the trimmed V and J ends, which lost 4 bases and 2 bases, there was a span of 10 bases. This CDR3 comprises 13 residues. The CDR3 DNA reads as TGTGCCTGGACGGAGCAGTCCACAGATACGCAGTATTTT. Its translation: CAWTEQSTDTQYF.

In nucleotides, the CDR3 is TGTGCCAGCAGTGCTAGTAGCGGGGGGGCCGGGGAGCTGTTTTTT. This encodes CASSASSGGAGELFF. V usage is TRBV6-1 and J usage is TRBJ2-2; 11 nucleotides match TRBD2. CDR1 and CDR2 from the germline V gene are MNHNS and SASEGT. V gave up 4 bases and J gave up 6 bases; unmatched junction bases: 4. The CDR3 is 15 amino acids.

This rearrangement joins TRBV7-2 to TRBJ1-2, with 9 bases that match TRBD1. J lost 1 base, V lost 7 bases, and 4 bases had no gene match. This CDR3 is 14 amino acids long. Germline V lookup: CDR1 SGHTA, CDR2 FQGNSA. DNA of the CDR3: TGTGCCAGCAAACAGGGGGCCTATAACTATGGCTACACCTTC. Protein sequence: CASKQGAYNYGYTF. The full variable domain, in which reference TRBV7-2 and TRBJ1-2 provide the parts outside the CDR3, is GAGVSQSPSNKVTEKGKDVELRCDPISGHTALYWYRQSLGQGLEFLIYFQGNSAPDKSGLPSDRFSAERTGGSVSTLTIQRTQQEDSAVYLCASKQGAYNYGYTFGSGTRLTVV.

The chain couples TRBV5-4 to TRBJ2-2; D gene uncertain. V lost 1 base and J lost 1, with 8 bases in between. This CDR3 region has 15 residues. Germline V gives CDR1 SGHNT, CDR2 YYREEE (reference sequence). CDR3 in amino acids: CASSLLTGNTGELFF. The CDR3 DNA sequence: TGTGCCAGCAGCTTGCTGACGGGGAACACCGGGGAGCTGTTTTTT.

This chain joins TRBV5-1 and TRBJ2-4, with D maybe TRBD2 (5 bases). Germline loops: CDR1 SGHRS, CDR2 YFSETQ. The CDR3 is 16 amino acids. V gave up 7 bases and J gave up 4 bases, with 21 bases separating them. This CDR3 reads CASHPRDPYIKNIQYF. As DNA, the CDR3 is TGCGCCAGCCACCCGAGGGATCCCTACATTAAAAACATTCAGTACTTC.

J is TRBJ2-3 and V is TRBV7-2; perhaps TRBD2 as D (5 bases). Germline-derived CDR1 and CDR2 are SGHTA and FQGNSA. The CDR3 is 14 amino acids. The V end lost 5 bases, the J end lost 3 bases, and 12 bases lay between the germline ends. CDR3 in DNA: TGTGCCAGCAGCCCACTAGGGATGACAGATACGCAGTATTTT. This encodes CASSPLGMTDTQYF. Full variable domain (missing parts from reference TRBV7-2 and TRBJ2-3): GAGVSQSPSNKVTEKGKDVELRCDPISGHTALYWYRQSLGQGLEFLIYFQGNSAPDKSGLPSDRFSAERTGGSVSTLTIQRTQQEDSAVYLCASSPLGMTDTQYFGPGTRLTVL.